Listed below are T cell receptor beta chains from one sample, sequenced in a study of cytomegalovirus exposure and HLA in healthy donors. Generated by immunoSEQ multiplex PCR, the TCRdb table keeps only in-frame clones and is missing some. Of about 190,000 clones listed, around 90% were seen once; the top ten hold roughly 0.98%. The sequencing input was PBMCs. The receptors were sampled from a boy aged 2 to 10 in good health and CMV-seronegative. Each CDR3 is given with its conserved first and last residue. A D gene is named only where the DNA matches it firmly. Size values are once, few and many counts, or a class for expanded clones, and some rows have none.

v_call,d_call,j_call,clone_size,cdr3_nt,cdr3_aa
TRBV6-5,NA,TRBJ2-2,NA,TGTGCCAGCAGTTCATTCATCACCGGGGAGCTGTTTTTT,CASSSFITGELFF
TRBV27,TRBD1,TRBJ2-1,NA,TGTGCCAGCAGTCCTATAGACAGGGGCCATGAGCAGTTCTTC,CASSPIDRGHEQFF
TRBV9,NA,TRBJ2-1,NA,TGTGCCAGCAGCGAGAGAACAGGGTACAGTAGGGATGAGCAGTTCTTC,CASSERTGYSRDEQFF
TRBV28,NA,TRBJ1-5,NA,TGTGCCAGCACCCCCTCCGGGGGGCCCAATCAGCCCCAGCATTTT,CASTPSGGPNQPQHF
TRBV4-2,TRBD2,TRBJ2-1,NA,TGTGCCAGCAGCCCCCCTAGCGGGGGGGCCGGGGACAATGAGCAGTTCTTC,CASSPPSGGAGDNEQFF
TRBV7-9,NA,TRBJ2-3,NA,TGTGCCAGCAGCCCGGCAGGGACGGGGACTTTGGATACGCAGTATTTT,CASSPAGTGTLDTQYF
TRBV20-1,NA,TRBJ1-1,NA,TGCAGTGCTAGAGCGGTCGCTGAAGCTTTCTTT,CSARAVAEAFF
TRBV5-1,NA,TRBJ2-1,NA,TGCGCCAGCAGCTTGGAGGCAGGGTCCTACAATGAGCAGTTCTTC,CASSLEAGSYNEQFF
TRBV27,TRBD2,TRBJ2-7,NA,TGTGCCAGCAGTCCGGGGACTAGCGAGCGCTACGAGCAGTACTTC,CASSPGTSERYEQYF
TRBV10-2,TRBD1,TRBJ1-4,NA,TGCGCCAGCGGGGGGACAGGAATCGGTGAAAAACTGTTTTTT,CASGGTGIGEKLFF
TRBV9,NA,TRBJ1-6,once,TGTGCCAGCAGCGTAGATCAGGTCCATAATTCACCCCTCCACTTT,CASSVDQVHNSPLHF
TRBV28,TRBD1,TRBJ1-5,NA,TGTGCCAGCAGTCCCCGGACAGGGTTGGGGCAACAGCCCCAGCATTTT,CASSPRTGLGQQPQHF
TRBV6-5,NA,TRBJ2-2,NA,TGTGCCAGCGGGATAGCGTACGGGGAGCTGTTTTTT,CASGIAYGELFF
TRBV19,TRBD1,TRBJ2-6,NA,TGTGCCAGTAGTATGCGGACAGGGACTGCTTCTGGGGCCAACGTCCTGACTTTC,CASSMRTGTASGANVLTF
TRBV28,TRBD1,TRBJ1-4,NA,TGTGCCAGCAGTTCCCTCACCCTGGGACAGAGGGAAAAACTGTTTTTT,CASSSLTLGQREKLFF